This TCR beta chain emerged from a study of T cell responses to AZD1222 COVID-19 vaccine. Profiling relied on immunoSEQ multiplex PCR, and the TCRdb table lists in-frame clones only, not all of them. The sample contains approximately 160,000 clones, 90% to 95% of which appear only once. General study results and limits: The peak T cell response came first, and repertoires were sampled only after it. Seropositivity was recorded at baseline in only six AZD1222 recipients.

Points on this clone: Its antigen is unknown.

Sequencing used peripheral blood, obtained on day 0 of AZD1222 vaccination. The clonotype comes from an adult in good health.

The CDR3 DNA reads TGTGCCATCAGTGAAGGGGGCCCTAATTCACCCCTCCACTTT. It translates to CAISEGGPNSPLHF. V is TRBV10-3 and J is TRBJ1-6; 7 nucleotides match TRBD1. V shed 3 bases, J shed 6 bases, and the junction held 2 bases outside the gene matches. The V gene's germline CDR1 is ENHRY and CDR2 SYGVKD. The CDR3 runs 14 residues.